The clone carrying this T cell receptor (beta chain) occurred once. Its antigen is currently unknown. The library targeted TCRbeta and was prepared with unique molecular identifiers. TCRdb fed the PCR reads into MiXCR, producing one record per CDR3 protein. The data hold about 580,000 distinct CDR3 sequences, with 20% to 25% observed a single time. These data are taken from a study of T-cell reconstitution after alpha-beta-depleted transplantation in children. The CDR3 spans 17 residues. Trimming pared 2 bases from V and 3 bases from J, leaving 17 bases between. The V gene's germline CDR1 is MNHEY and CDR2 SVGAGI. Study results and limitations: Reports say that about two months after transplant, the alpha-beta T cells came out of several hundred graft clones that had expanded. Several patients had high TCRbeta diversity at day 60; it came from surviving recipient T cells and thymic progenitors. A year had passed since transplant, and T-cell counts and diversity by then came mostly from newly produced T cells.

This sample comprised PBMCs, mostly from graft donor cells, obtained 360 days after TCRalphabeta/CD19-depleted stem cell transplant. The chain uses TRBV6-5 and TRBJ1-5; no reliable D call. The sequence was obtained from a boy younger than two who had a stem cell transplant for acute myeloid leukemia, so the T cells may come from the graft donor. The CDR3 nucleotides read TGTGCCAGCAGTTACCTTGCAAAGGGAGAGGACAATCAGCCCCAGCATTTT. Translating it yields CASSYLAKGEDNQPQHF.